This TCR beta chain was identified in a study of T cells in Graves' hyperthyroidism and ophthalmopathy. Findings and caveats of the study: A model built on 13 V-J features separated ophthalmopathy from stable hyperthyroidism.

The CDR3 covers 16 residues. Germline values: CDR1 LNHNV, CDR2 YYDKDF (reference sequence). Used for diagnoses were clinical symptoms, serum thyroxine and TRAb, thyroid ultrasound and orbital computed tomography. As regards this clonotype: Its antigen is currently unknown. An end of the junction does not agree with germline; a read error may underlie this.

TCR beta CDR3 sequences were amplified from RNA transcripts. With the HTBI primer set, the TCR CDR3 went through a first round of RT-PCR. TCRdb processed the multiplex PCR reads anew with MiXCR; each CDR3 protein has one entry. The table records approximately 740,000 distinct CDR3 sequences, less than 15% of them present only once. The chain employs TRBV15 and TRBJ1-5, with 10 bases matching TRBD1. The clonotype was recovered from a young woman with Graves' hyperthyroidism. The sequenced sample consisted of blood. Here the CDR3 reads CAASRERDRGHQPQHF. The CDR3 DNA follows: TGTGCCGCCAGCAGAGAACGGGACAGGGGCCACCAGCCCCAGCATTTT.